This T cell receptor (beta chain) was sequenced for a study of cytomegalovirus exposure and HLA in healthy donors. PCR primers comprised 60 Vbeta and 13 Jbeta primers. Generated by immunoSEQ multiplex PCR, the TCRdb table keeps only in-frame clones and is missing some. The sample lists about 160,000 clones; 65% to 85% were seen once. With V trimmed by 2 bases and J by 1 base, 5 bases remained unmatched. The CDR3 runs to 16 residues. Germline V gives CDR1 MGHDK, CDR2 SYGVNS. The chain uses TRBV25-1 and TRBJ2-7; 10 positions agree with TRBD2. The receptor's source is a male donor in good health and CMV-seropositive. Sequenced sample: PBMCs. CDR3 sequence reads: CASSELLAGASYEQYF. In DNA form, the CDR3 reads TGTGCCAGCAGTGAACTCCTAGCGGGAGCATCCTACGAGCAGTACTTC.